This record looks at one T cell receptor (beta chain) sequence and its context. Its cognate antigen is unknown. Some clones are missing from TCRdb's copy, which holds only in-frame ones; the method was immunoSEQ multiplex PCR. The sample holds roughly 500,000 clones; around 96% are singletons and the top ten take about 0.059%. These data are taken from a study of shared clonotypes between healthy human individuals. Study-wide results and limits: Sharing across a few donors was seen in 4% to 5% of naive CD4 clonotypes. Few donors restricted represented genetic and exposure-history diversity.

Sequencing was carried out using naive CD4+ T cells sorted from blood. Subset specified: CD45RA+ positively selected. The sequence came from a woman under 40 in good health.

CDR3 loop: CASSQESTSGMRDEQFF. The CDR3 DNA reads as TGCGCCAGCAGCCAAGAGTCGACTAGCGGGATGAGAGATGAGCAGTTCTTC. The rearrangement joins TRBV4-1 to TRBJ2-1; 11 positions agree with TRBD2. The V and J ends lost 0 bases and 8 bases, in that order; junction bases with no gene match: 9. The CDR3 spans 17 residues. Germline CDR1 MGHRA, CDR2 YSYEKL.